This TCR beta chain is drawn from a study of T cells in Graves' hyperthyroidism and ophthalmopathy. Broader study findings: It was a median 6.5 months before onset that the model predicted ophthalmopathy. Most thyroid clonotypes expanded above 0.001 appeared in blood too. Ophthalmopathy could be told apart from stable hyperthyroidism with a 13 V-J model.

Exclusion criteria comprised uncontrolled infection, other autoimmune disease, pregnancy or lactation. In regard to this clonotype: Its target is unknown.

Using RNA transcripts as the source, TCR beta CDR3 regions were amplified. The TCR CDR3 was amplified in a first-round RT-PCR using the HTBI primer set. TCRdb used MiXCR to reprocess the multiplex PCR reads, holding one entry per CDR3 protein. Among about 660,000 distinct CDR3 sequences listed, approximately 42% were seen once. Germline CDR1 and CDR2: SNHLY and FYNNEI. The junction had 5 bases not matched to a gene; V was cut back by 8 bases and J by 8 bases. The CDR3 consists of 12 residues. Source material: peripheral blood or thyroid tissue (not recorded which). This chain uses TRBV2 with TRBJ2-1, with 8 bases fitting TRBD1. The sequence was obtained from an adult man with Graves' disease, either hyperthyroidism or ophthalmopathy (not recorded which). The CDR3 nucleotides are TGTGCCAGCCGACAGGGGAGGTATGAGCAGTTCTTC. Translating gives CASRQGRYEQFF.